The source of this T cell receptor beta chain is a study of shared clonotypes between healthy human individuals. Germline values: CDR1 SGHAT, CDR2 FQNNGV. The CDR3 extends over 18 amino acids. V was clipped by 2 bases and J by 4 bases, with 22 bases between them. Terminally differentiated effector memory CD45RA+ cells were left out of the naive CD8 fraction, which was CD45RO-negative and positively selected for CCR7. This table comes from immunoSEQ multiplex PCR, and its TCRdb copy is limited to in-frame clones, with some not included. The sample lists roughly 2,000,000 clones; just over 90% were seen once.

The specimen sequenced was naive CD8+ T cells from PBMCs. The genes are TRBV11-2 and TRBJ2-3, with D possibly being TRBD1 (5 bases). The receptor was isolated from a young man in good health. Some clones in this sample may be carry-over from other donors' samples. The CDR3 DNA sequence: TGTGCCAGCAGCTTAAGGGCAGGGATCCCTCCGGATCCAGATACGCAGTATTTT. It specifies CASSLRAGIPPDPDTQYF.